This T cell receptor beta chain was retrieved from a study of OX40 agonist ivuxolimab in advanced cancers. Findings and limits, study-wide: The antigen specificity of the peripheral T cells (those that were expanded) was not determined. CD4+ and CD8+ blood T cells expanded clonally by week 6 at 0.1 to 3.0 mg/kg. In general, CD8+ T cells held more expanded clones than CD4+ did, on average.

Patients were ruled out by autoimmune disease history or systemic immunosuppression. The protocol was immunoSEQ multiplex PCR, while the TCRdb copy is restricted to in-frame clones and leaves out a portion. In the table there are about 93,000 clones, about 91% of which are singletons. With respect to this clone: Antigen: not known.

The TCR was taken from an adult with an advanced solid tumor such as melanoma, head and neck, liver or kidney cancer. The material was CD4+ or CD8+ T cells sorted from blood, obtained in a trial of the OX40 agonist ivuxolimab.

This chain's CDR3 is CASSRTSGGLSEQYF. In DNA form, the CDR3 reads TGTGCCAGCAGTCGGACTAGCGGGGGGCTTTCTGAGCAGTACTTC. The gene calls are TRBV6-6 and TRBJ2-7, with TRBD2 matching 14 bases. The CDR3 has 15 amino acids. Per the germline V gene, CDR1 is MNHNY and CDR2 is SVGAGI (reference sequence). J was trimmed by 7 bases and V by 5 bases; bases with no gene match: 7.